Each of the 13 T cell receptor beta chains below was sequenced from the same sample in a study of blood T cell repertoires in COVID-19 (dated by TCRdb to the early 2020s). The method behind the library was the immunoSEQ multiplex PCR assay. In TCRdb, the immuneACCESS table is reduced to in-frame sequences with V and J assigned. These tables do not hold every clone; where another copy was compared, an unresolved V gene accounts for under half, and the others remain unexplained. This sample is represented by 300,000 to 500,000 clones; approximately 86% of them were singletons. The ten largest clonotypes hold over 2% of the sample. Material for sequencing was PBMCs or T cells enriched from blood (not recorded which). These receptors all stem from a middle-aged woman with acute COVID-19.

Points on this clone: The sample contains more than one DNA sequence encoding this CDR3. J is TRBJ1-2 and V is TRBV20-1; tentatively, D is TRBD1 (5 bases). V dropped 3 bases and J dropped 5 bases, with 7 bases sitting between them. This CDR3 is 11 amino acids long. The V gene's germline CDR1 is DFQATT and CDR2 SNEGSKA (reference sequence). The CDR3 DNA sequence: TGCAGTGCTAGTGCAGGGTATGGCTACACCTTC. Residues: CSASAGYGYTF.

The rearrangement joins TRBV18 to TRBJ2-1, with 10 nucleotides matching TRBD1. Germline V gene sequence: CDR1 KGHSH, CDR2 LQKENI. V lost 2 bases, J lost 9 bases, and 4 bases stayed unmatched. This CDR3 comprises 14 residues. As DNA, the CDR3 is TGTGCCAGCTCACCAGCGGGACAGGGGACTGAGCAGTTCTTC. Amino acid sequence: CASSPAGQGTEQFF.

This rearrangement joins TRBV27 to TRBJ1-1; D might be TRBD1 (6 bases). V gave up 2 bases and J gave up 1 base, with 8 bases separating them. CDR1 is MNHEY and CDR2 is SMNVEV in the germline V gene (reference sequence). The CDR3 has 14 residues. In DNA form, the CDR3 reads TGTGCCAGCAGTTTAGACAGGCGGAACACTGAAGCTTTCTTT. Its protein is CASSLDRRNTEAFF.

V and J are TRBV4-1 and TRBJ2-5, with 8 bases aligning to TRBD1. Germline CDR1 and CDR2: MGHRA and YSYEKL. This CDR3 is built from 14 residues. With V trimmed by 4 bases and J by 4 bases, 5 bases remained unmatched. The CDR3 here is CASSLDRARETQYF. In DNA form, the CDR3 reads TGCGCCAGCAGCCTGGACAGGGCGAGAGAGACCCAGTACTTC.

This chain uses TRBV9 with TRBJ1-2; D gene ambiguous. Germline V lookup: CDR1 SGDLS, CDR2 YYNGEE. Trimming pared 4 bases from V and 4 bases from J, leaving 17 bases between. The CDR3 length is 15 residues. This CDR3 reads CASSTNPSGSYGYTF. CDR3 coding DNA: TGTGCCAGCAGCACAAACCCCTCCGGGAGCTATGGCTACACCTTC.

CDR3 sequence reads: CASSYSRNTAGETQYF. The CDR3 nucleotides are TGTGCCAGCAGTTACTCGAGAAATACTGCGGGAGAGACCCAGTACTTC. The chain combines TRBV6-5 with TRBJ2-5, with D perhaps matching TRBD2 (5 bases). With 0 bases removed from V and 4 bases from J, the gap between germline ends came to 15 bases. The germline CDR1 and CDR2 sequences are MNHEY and SVGAGI. The CDR3 spans 16 residues.

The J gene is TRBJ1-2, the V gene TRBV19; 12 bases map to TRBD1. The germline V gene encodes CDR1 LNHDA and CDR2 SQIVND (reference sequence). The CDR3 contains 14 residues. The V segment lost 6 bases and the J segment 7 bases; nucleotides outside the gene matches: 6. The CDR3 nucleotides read TGTGCCAGTAGGGGGGACAGGGGGCGCGTTGGCTACACCTTC. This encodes CASRGDRGRVGYTF.

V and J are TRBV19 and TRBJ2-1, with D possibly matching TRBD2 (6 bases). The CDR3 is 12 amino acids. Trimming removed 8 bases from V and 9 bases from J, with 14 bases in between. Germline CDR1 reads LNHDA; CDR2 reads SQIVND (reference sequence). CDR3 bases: TGTGCCAGTGCCTGGAGGGGTGGTGAGCAGTTCTTC. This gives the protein CASAWRGGEQFF. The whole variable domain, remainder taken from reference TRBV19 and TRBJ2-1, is DGGITQSPKYLFRKEGQNVTLSCEQNLNHDAMYWYRQDPGQGLRLIYYSQIVNDFQKGDIAEGYSVSREKKESFPLTVTSAQKNPTAFYLCASAWRGGEQFFGPGTRLTVL.

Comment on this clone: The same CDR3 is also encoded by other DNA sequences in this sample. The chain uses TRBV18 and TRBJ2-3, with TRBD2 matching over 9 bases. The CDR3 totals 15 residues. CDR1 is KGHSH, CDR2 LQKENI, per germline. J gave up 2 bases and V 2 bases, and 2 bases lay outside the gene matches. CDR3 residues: CASSPSSGATDTQYF. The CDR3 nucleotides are TGTGCCAGCTCACCATCTAGCGGGGCCACAGATACGCAGTATTTT.

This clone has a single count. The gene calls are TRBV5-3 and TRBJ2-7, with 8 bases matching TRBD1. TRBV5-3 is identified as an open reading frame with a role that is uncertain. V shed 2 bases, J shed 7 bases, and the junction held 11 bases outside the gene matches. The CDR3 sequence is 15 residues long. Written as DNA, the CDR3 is TGTGCCAGAAGCTTAAATTCGGACAGGGATGGAGAGCAGTACTTC. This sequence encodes CARSLNSDRDGEQYF.

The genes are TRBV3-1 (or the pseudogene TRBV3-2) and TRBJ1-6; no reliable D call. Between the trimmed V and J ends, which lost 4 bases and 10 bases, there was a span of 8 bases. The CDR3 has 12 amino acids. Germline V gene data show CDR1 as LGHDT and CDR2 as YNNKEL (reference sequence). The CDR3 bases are TGTGCCAGCAGCCCCCGAGGGTCACCCCTCCACTTT. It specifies CASSPRGSPLHF.

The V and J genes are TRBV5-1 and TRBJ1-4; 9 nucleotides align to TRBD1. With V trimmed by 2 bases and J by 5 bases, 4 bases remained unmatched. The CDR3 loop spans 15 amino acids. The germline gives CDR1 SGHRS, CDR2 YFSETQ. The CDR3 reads CASSFYGTGNEKLFF. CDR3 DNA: TGCGCCAGCAGCTTTTACGGGACAGGGAATGAAAAACTGTTTTTT.

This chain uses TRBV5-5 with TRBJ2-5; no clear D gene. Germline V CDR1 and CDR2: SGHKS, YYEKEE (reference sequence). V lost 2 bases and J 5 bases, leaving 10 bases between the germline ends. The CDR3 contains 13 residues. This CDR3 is CASSLMSVETQYF. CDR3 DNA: TGTGCCAGCAGCTTAATGTCTGTGGAGACCCAGTACTTC.